This is a list of T cell receptor beta chains from one sample in a study of blood T cell repertoires in COVID-19. Sequencing was performed with immunoSEQ multiplex PCR; in TCRdb, only in-frame clones are kept and a portion is missing. The sample comprises over 400,000 clones, approximately 90% of which are singletons, and more than 1.4% rests with the top ten. What was sequenced was peripheral blood. Receptor source: a woman aged 25-40 years with active or convalescent COVID-19. CDR3s include the opening cysteine and the closing phenylalanine or tryptophan. A D gene is named only where the DNA matches it firmly. Only some rows state a clone size, as once, few, many or a class for expanded clones.

d_call clone_size j_call v_call cdr3_nt cdr3_aa
. . TRBJ1-4 TRBV28 TGTGCCAGCAGTTTGGCAGGGTTAGACAATGAAAAACTGTTTTTT CASSLAGLDNEKLFF
TRBD1 . TRBJ1-4 TRBV15 TGTGCCGCCCGACAGGGGACTAATGAAAAACTGTTTTTT CAARQGTNEKLFF
TRBD1 . TRBJ2-1 TRBV10-1 TGCGCCAGCAGTGAGGGGACCGGGACAGGGGTTAGCAATGAGCAGTTCTTC CASSEGTGTGVSNEQFF
. . TRBJ1-3 TRBV5-1 TGCGCCAGCAGCTTGGCCAAGAGCTCTGGAAACACCATATATTTT CASSLAKSSGNTIYF
. . TRBJ2-1 TRBV7-2 TGTGCCAGCACCATAATAGGGCTAGCGTCCAATGAGCAGTTCTTC CASTIIGLASNEQFF
. . TRBJ1-2 TRBV3-1/TRBV3-2 TGTGCCAGCAGCCAAGACGGTAGATTTTATGGCTACACCTTC CASSQDGRFYGYTF
. . TRBJ1-2 TRBV10-3 TGTGCCATCACCAACTTTGGCTACACCTTC CAITNFGYTF
TRBD1 . TRBJ1-4 TRBV5-4 TGTGCCAGCAGCCTAACAACAGGGGTAACTAATGAAAAACTGTTTTTT CASSLTTGVTNEKLFF
. once TRBJ1-2 TRBV6-5 TGTGCCAGCAGTAGACAGACTAACTATGGCTACACCTTC CASSRQTNYGYTF
. . TRBJ1-4 TRBV6-6 TGTGCCAGCAGTTACCGGGGGGGAAGTAGTGAAAAACTGTTTTTT CASSYRGGSSEKLFF
. . TRBJ1-5 TRBV10-2 TGCGCCAGCGCTCGGTTAGGGGTCAGCCCCCAGCATTTT CASARLGVSPQHF
. . TRBJ1-2 TRBV5-1 TGCGCCAGCAGCTTGGCCCCGCAGGGTGGTAACTATGGCTACACCTTC CASSLAPQGGNYGYTF
TRBD1 . TRBJ2-1 TRBV6-6 TGTGCCAGCAGCCACGGGACAGGGGGGGGTGAGCAGTTCTTC CASSHGTGGGEQFF
TRBD1 . TRBJ1-5 TRBV5-1 TGCGCCAGCAGTACAGGGGAGAGCAATCAGCCCCAGCATTTT CASSTGESNQPQHF
TRBD1 . TRBJ2-1 TRBV5-6 TGTGCCAGCACCGGCGGGACAGGGATGTACAATGAGCAGTTCTTC CASTGGTGMYNEQFF
TRBD1 . TRBJ1-3 TRBV7-9 TGTGCCAGCAGTCTGGACAGGGTCTCTTTCTCTGGAAACACCATATATTTT CASSLDRVSFSGNTIYF
TRBD2 . TRBJ2-1 TRBV6-5 TGTGCCAGCAGCCGGGAGGGGAGCAATGAGCAGTTCTTC CASSREGSNEQFF
TRBD1 . TRBJ1-5 TRBV6-1 TGTGCCAGCAGTGTGGACACAGGGGGAGGCAATCAGCCCCAGCATTTT CASSVDTGGGNQPQHF
. . TRBJ1-1 TRBV3-1/TRBV3-2 TGTGCCAGCAGCCAAGGGACTTGGGCTGAAGCTTTCTTT CASSQGTWAEAFF
. . TRBJ1-5 TRBV3-1/TRBV3-2 TGTGCCAGCAGCCATACGGGGGGTGGTCAGCCCCAGCATTTT CASSHTGGGQPQHF
TRBD1 . TRBJ2-2 TRBV27 TGTGCCAGCTGCCCGACAGGGGTAACCGGGGAGCTGTTTTTT CASCPTGVTGELFF
. . TRBJ2-7 TRBV6-1 TGTGCCAGCAGTGACCCCCGGCGGTACGAGCAGTACTTC CASSDPRRYEQYF
TRBD2 . TRBJ2-7 TRBV30 TGTGCCTGGAGGGGAGGGGCGGGAGCCTACGAGCAGTACTTC CAWRGGAGAYEQYF
. . TRBJ2-1 TRBV10-3 TGTGCCATCTCAGAGTGGGCGATCAATGAGCAGTTCTTC CAISEWAINEQFF
. once TRBJ1-4 TRBV6-4 TGTGCCAGCAGTGACACTGTTAGGGTGGAGGCTAATGAAAAACTGTTTTTT CASSDTVRVEANEKLFF
. . TRBJ2-5 TRBV27 TGTGCCAGCAGCCCTATAGCGGCTCAAGAGACCCAGTACTTC CASSPIAAQETQYF
TRBD1 . TRBJ1-6 TRBV6-5 TGTGCCAGCAGTTACGGGACAGAAGCCTATAATTCACCCCTCCACTTT CASSYGTEAYNSPLHF
. . TRBJ1-2 TRBV6-5 TGTGCCAGCAGTTACTCGACAGGAGATAACTATGGCTACACCTTC CASSYSTGDNYGYTF
. . TRBJ1-6 TRBV30 TGTGCCTGGAGTTTTGTAAATTCACCCCTCCACTTT CAWSFVNSPLHF
. once TRBJ2-2 TRBV9 TGTGCCAGCAGCGTAGTTAGCACCGGGGAGCTGTTTTTT CASSVVSTGELFF
TRBD1 . TRBJ2-2 TRBV18 TGTGCCAGCTCACAAACGCTCGGGACAGAGTACACCGGGGAGCTGTTTTTT CASSQTLGTEYTGELFF
. . TRBJ1-2 TRBV6-5 TGTGCCAGCAGTTACTCGTCGGGGTTTGGCTACACCTTC CASSYSSGFGYTF
. . TRBJ1-2 TRBV27 TGTGCCAGCAGTTGGGGGGGGCGCTTTGGCTACACCTTC CASSWGGRFGYTF
. . TRBJ2-7 TRBV15 TGTGCCACCCGCGCCATCGACATAGGCTACGAGCAGTACTTC CATRAIDIGYEQYF
. . TRBJ1-1 TRBV10-3 TGTGCCATCAGTTCTCCCCAGGGGACTGAAGCTTTCTTT CAISSPQGTEAFF
TRBD1 . TRBJ1-1 TRBV7-8 TGTGCCAGCAGCTTAGGACAGGGATCCACTGAAGCTTTCTTT CASSLGQGSTEAFF
. . TRBJ1-1 TRBV10-1 TGCGCCAGCAGGTTTGGAGGGCTGAACACTGAAGCTTTCTTT CASRFGGLNTEAFF
. . TRBJ1-1 TRBV6-1 TGTGCCAGCAGTGAATACAGTCGCACTGAAGCTTTCTTT CASSEYSRTEAFF
. once TRBJ2-7 TRBV29-1 TGCAGCGCCAAAATTGGAGCCTACGAGCAGTACTTC CSAKIGAYEQYF
. few TRBJ1-1 TRBV3-1/TRBV3-2 TGTGCCAGCAGCCCTTACGGGGGTCGGGCTGAAGCTTTCTTT CASSPYGGRAEAFF
. . TRBJ2-7 TRBV11-3 TGTGCCAGCAGCTCCGGCGGAGAGGGCTACGAGCAGTACTTC CASSSGGEGYEQYF
. . TRBJ1-5 TRBV9 TGTGCCAGCAGCGCCGAGAGAAGCAATCAGCCCCAGCATTTT CASSAERSNQPQHF